Sequencing of this T cell receptor beta chain was carried out in a study of control samples from healthy donors and cancer patients. The assay was immunoSEQ multiplex PCR, and TCRdb's table has in-frame clones only and misses some. This sample yields under 85,000 clones, of which about 93% are seen a single time; about 6.2% belongs to the top ten. This CDR3 spans 13 amino acids. Germline V lookup: CDR1 SQVTM, CDR2 ANQGSEA. Trimming removed 3 bases from V and 3 bases from J, with 8 bases in between. The rearrangement joins TRBV29-1 to TRBJ2-2; no clear D. The receptor comes from a woman between 40 and 55 years old in good health. Sequenced input: blood. CDR3 DNA: TGCAGCGTTGACCAGAGCTACACCGGGGAGCTGTTTTTT. Protein: CSVDQSYTGELFF.